Listed here is a single TCR beta chain. Its antigen is still unknown. This record comes from a study of vaccination and CD4 T cells after COVID-19. Researchers used the Oncomine TCR Beta short-read assay to sequence DNA from cultured CD4+ T cells. Via MiXCR, TCRdb re-called the PCR reads, giving one row per CDR3 protein. The sample comprises several thousand distinct CDR3 sequences, about two thirds of which are singletons, and around 9% rests with the top ten. Germline CDR1 and CDR2: DFQATT and SNEGSKA (reference sequence). This CDR3 contains 12 residues. Indicated treatment: approximately nine-day PBMC culture with coronavirus spike peptide pools or control peptides (ViraFEST assay).

The chain has TRBV20-1 and TRBJ2-5; 7 nucleotides match TRBD1. The sequencing here drew on CD4+ T cells from blood, cultured in vitro, taken before SARS-CoV-2 vaccination. The sequence was obtained from a human donor who had recovered from COVID-19. CDR3 coding DNA: TGCAGCCAGGGGGTCGCTGGGGAGACCCAGTACTTC. Its protein is CSQGVAGETQYF.